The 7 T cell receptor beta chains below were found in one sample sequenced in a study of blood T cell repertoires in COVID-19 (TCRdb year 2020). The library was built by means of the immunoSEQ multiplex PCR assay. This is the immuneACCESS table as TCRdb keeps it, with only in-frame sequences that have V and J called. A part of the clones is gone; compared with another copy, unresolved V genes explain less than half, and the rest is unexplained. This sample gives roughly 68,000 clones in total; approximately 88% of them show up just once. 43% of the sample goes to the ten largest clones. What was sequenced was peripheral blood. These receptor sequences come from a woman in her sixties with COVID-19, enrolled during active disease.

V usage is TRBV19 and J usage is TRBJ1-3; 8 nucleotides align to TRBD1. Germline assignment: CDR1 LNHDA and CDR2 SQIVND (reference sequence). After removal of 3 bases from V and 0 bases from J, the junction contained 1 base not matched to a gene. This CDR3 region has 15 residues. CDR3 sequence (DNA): TGTGCCAGTAGTATGGGACAGGACTCTGGAAACACCATATATTTT. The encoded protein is CASSMGQDSGNTIYF. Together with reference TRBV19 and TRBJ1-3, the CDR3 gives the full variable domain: DGGITQSPKYLFRKEGQNVTLSCEQNLNHDAMYWYRQDPGQGLRLIYYSQIVNDFQKGDIAEGYSVSREKKESFPLTVTSAQKNPTAFYLCASSMGQDSGNTIYFGEGSWLTVV.

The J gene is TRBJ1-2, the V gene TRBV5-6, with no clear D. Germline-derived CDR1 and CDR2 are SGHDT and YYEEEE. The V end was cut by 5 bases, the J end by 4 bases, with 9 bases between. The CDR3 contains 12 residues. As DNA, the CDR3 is TGTGCCAGCAGTCTGGAGTCCTATGGCTACACCTTC. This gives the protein CASSLESYGYTF.

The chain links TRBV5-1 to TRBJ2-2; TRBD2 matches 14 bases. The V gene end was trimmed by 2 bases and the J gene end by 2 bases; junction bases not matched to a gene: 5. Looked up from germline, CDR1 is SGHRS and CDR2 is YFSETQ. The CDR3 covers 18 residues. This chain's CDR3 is CASSFRTSGGLNTGELFF. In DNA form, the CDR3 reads TGCGCCAGCAGCTTCCGGACTAGCGGGGGGTTAAACACCGGGGAGCTGTTTTTT.

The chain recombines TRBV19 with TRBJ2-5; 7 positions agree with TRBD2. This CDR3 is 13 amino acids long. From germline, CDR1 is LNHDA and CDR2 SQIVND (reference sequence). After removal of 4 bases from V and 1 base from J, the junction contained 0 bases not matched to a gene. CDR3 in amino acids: CASSSGGQETQYF. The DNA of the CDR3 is TGTGCCAGTAGTAGCGGGGGCCAAGAGACCCAGTACTTC.

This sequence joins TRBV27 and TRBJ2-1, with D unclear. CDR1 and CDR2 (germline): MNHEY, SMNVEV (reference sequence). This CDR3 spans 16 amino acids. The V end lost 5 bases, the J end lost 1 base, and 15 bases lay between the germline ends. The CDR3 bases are TGTGCCAGCAGTGACCCGACACCCTCATCCTACAATGAGCAGTTCTTC. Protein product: CASSDPTPSSYNEQFF.

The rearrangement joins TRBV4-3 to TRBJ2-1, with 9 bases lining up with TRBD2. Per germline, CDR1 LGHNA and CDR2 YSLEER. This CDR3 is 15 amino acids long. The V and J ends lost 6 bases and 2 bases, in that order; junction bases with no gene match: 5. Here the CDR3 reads CASSPGTSPYNEQFF. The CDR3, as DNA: TGCGCCAGCAGTCCCGGGACTAGCCCCTACAATGAGCAGTTCTTC.

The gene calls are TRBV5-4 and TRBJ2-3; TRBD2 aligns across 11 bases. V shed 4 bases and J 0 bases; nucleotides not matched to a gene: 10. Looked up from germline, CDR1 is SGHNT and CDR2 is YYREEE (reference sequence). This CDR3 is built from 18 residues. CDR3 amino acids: CASSKGTSGSYSTDTQYF. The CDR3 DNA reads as TGTGCCAGCAGCAAAGGAACTAGCGGGAGTTATAGCACAGATACGCAGTATTTT.